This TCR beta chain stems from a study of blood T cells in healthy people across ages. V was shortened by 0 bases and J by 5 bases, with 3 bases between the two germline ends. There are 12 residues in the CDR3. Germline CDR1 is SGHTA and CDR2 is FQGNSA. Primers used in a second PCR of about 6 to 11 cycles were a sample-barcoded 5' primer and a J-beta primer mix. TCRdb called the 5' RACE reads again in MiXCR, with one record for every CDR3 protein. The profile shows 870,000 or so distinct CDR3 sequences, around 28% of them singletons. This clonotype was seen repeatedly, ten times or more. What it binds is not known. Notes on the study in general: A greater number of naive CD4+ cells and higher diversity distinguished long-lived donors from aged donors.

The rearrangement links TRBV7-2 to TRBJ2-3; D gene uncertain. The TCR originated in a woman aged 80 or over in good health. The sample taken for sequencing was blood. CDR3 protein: CASSLALDTQYF. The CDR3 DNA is TGTGCCAGCAGCTTAGCGCTAGATACGCAGTATTTT.